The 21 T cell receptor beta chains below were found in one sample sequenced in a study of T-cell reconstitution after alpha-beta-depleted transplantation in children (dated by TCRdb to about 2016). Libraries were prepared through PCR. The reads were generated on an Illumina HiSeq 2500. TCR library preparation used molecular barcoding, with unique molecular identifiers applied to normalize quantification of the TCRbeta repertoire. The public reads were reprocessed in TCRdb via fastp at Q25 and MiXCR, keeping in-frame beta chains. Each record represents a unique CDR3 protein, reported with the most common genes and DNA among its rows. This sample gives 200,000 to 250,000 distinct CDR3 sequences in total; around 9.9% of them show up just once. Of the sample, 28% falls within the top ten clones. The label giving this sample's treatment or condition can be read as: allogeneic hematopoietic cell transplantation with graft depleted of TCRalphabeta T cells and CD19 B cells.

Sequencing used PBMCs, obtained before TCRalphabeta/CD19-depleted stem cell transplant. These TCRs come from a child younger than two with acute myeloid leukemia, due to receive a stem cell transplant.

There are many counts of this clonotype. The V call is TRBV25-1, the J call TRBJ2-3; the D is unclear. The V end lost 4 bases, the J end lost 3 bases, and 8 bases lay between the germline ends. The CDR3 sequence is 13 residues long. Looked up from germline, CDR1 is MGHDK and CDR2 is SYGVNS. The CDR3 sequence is CASSAPGTDTQYF. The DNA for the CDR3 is TGTGCCAGCAGTGCGCCGGGTACAGATACGCAGTATTTT. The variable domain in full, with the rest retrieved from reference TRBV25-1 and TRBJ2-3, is EADIYQTPRYLVIGTGKKITLECSQTMGHDKMYWYQQDPGMELHLIHYSYGVNSTEKGDLSSESTVSRIRTEHFPLTLESARPSHTSQYLCASSAPGTDTQYFGPGTRLTVL.

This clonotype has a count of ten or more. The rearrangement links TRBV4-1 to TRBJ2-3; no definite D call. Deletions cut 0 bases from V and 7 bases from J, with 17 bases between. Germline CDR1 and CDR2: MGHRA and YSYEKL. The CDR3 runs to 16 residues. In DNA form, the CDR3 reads TGCGCCAGCAGCCAAGAAGGCCTCAACAGCAGGAATACGCAGTATTTT. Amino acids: CASSQEGLNSRNTQYF.

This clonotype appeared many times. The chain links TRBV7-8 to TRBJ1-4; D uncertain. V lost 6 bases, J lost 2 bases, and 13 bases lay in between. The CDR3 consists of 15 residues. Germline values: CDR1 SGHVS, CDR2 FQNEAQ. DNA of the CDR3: TGTGCCAGCAGGCCGCCGGGATCTACTAATGAAAAACTGTTTTTT. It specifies CASRPPGSTNEKLFF.

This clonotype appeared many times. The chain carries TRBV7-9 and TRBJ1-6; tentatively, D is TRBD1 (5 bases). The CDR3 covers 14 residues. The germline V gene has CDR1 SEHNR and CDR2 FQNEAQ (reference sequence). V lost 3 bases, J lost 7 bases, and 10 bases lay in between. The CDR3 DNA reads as TGTGCCAGCAGCTTGACAGCCAACAATTCACCCCTCCACTTT. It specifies CASSLTANNSPLHF.

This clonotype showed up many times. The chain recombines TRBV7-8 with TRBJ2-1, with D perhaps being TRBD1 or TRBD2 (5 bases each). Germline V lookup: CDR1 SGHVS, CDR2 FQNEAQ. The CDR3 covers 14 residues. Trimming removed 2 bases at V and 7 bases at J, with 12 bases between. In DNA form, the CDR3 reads TGTGCCAGCAGCTTACTGGGACCACTTAATGAGCAGTTCTTC. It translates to CASSLLGPLNEQFF. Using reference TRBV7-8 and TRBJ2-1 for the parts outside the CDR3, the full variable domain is GAGVSQSPRYKVAKRGQDVALRCDPISGHVSLFWYQQALGQGPEFLTYFQNEAQLDKSGLPSDRFFAERPEGSVSTLKIQRTQQEDSAVYLCASSLLGPLNEQFFGPGTRLTVL.

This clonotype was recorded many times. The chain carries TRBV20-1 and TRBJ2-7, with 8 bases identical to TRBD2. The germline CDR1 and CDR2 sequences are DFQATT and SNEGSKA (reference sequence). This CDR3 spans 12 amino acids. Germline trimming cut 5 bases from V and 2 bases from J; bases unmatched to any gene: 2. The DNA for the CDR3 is TGCAGTGCTCTAGCGGGTCCCTACGAGCAGTACTTC. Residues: CSALAGPYEQYF.

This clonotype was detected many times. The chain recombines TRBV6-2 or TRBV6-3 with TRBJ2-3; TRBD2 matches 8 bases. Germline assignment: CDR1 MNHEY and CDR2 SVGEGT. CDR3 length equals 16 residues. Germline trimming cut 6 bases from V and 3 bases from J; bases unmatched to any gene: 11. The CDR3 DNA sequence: TGTGCCAGCAGCTCCGCCGGGACTAGGGGAACAGATACGCAGTATTTT. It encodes CASSSAGTRGTDTQYF.

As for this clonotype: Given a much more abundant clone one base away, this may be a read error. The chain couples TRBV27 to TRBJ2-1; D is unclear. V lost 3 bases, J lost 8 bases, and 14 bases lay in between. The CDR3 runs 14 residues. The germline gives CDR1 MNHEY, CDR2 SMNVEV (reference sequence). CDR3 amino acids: CASSFRGPYYEQFF. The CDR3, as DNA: TGTGCCAGCAGTTTCCGAGGACCTTACTATGAGCAGTTCTTC.

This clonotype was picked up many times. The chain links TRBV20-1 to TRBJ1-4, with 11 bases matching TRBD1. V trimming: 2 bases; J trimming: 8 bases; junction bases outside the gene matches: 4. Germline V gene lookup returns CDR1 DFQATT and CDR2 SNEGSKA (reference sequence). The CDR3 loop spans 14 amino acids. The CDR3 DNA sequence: TGCAGTGCTAGAAGGACAGGGGGCCTCGAAAAACTGTTTTTT. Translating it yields CSARRTGGLEKLFF.

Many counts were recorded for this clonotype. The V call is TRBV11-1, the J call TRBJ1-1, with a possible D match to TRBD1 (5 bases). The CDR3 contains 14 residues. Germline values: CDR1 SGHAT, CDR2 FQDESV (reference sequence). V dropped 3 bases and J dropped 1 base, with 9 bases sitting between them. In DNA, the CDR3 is TGTGCCAGCAGCTTTTCGACAGAGAACACTGAAGCTTTCTTT. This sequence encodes CASSFSTENTEAFF.

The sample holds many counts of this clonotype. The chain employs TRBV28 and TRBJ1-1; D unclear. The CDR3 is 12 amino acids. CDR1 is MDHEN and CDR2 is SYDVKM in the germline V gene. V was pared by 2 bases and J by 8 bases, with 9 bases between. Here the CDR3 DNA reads TGTGCCAGCAGTTTAGAGGGCCGAGAAGCTTTCTTT. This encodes CASSLEGREAFF.

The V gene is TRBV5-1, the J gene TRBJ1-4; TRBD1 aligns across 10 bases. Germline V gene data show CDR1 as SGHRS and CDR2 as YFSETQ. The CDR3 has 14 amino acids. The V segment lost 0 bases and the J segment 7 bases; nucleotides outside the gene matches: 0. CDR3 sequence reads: CASSLGQGAEKLFF. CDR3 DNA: TGCGCCAGCAGCTTGGGACAGGGGGCTGAAAAACTGTTTTTT.

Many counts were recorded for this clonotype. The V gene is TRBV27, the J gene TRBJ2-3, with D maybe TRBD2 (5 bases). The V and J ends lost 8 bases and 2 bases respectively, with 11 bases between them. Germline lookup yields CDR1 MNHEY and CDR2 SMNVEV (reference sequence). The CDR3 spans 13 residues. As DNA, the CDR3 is TGTGCCAGCGGGTTGGACTTCACAGATACGCAGTATTTT. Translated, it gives CASGLDFTDTQYF.

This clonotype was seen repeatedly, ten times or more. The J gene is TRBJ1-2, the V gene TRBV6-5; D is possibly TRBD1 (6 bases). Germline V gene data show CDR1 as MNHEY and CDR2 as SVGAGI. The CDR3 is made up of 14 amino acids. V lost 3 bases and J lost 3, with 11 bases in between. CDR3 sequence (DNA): TGTGCCAGCAGTTATGGTGCAGGGGACTATGGCTACACCTTC. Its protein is CASSYGAGDYGYTF.

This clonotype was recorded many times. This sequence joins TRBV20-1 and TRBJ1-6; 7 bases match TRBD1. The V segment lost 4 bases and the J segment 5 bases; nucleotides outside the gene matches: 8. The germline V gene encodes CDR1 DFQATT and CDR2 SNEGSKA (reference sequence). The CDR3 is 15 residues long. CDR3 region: CSANPSGTDNSPLHF. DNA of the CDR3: TGCAGTGCTAACCCCTCCGGGACAGATAATTCACCCCTCCACTTT.

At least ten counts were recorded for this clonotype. The chain's CDR3 is CASSLGGSGSRETQYF. DNA of the CDR3: TGCGCCAGCAGCTTGGGCGGGAGCGGATCCAGGGAGACCCAGTACTTC. The V call is TRBV5-1, the J call TRBJ2-5; 7 bases map to TRBD2. V lost 0 bases and J lost 5; bases outside the gene matches: 10. The CDR3 is 16 residues long. Germline V gene sequence: CDR1 SGHRS, CDR2 YFSETQ.

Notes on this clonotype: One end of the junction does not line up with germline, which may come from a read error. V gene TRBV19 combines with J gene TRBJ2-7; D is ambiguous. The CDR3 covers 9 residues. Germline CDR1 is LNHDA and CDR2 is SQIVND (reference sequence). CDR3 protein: CASRSRKFF. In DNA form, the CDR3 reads TGTGCCAGTAGATCACGCAAGTTCTTC.

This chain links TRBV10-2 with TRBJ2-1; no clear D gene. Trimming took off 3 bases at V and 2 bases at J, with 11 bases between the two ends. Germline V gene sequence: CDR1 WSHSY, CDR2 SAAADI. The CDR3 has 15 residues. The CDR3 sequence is CASSEQWLPYNEQFF. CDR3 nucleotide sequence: TGCGCCAGCAGTGAACAATGGCTCCCCTACAATGAGCAGTTCTTC.

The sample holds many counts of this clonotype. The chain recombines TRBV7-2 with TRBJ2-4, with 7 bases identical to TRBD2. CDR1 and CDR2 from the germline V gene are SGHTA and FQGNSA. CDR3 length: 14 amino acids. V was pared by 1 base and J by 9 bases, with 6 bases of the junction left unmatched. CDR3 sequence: CASSLVGREGIQYF. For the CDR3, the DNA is TGTGCCAGCAGCTTAGTGGGCAGGGAGGGCATTCAGTACTTC.

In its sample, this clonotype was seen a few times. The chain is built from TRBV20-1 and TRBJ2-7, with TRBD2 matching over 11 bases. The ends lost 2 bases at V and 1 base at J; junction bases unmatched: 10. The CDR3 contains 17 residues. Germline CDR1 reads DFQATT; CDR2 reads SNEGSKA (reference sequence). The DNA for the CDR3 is TGCAGTGCTAGATCCCCGTTACTAGCGGGAGTATCCTACGAGCAGTACTTC. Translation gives CSARSPLLAGVSYEQYF.

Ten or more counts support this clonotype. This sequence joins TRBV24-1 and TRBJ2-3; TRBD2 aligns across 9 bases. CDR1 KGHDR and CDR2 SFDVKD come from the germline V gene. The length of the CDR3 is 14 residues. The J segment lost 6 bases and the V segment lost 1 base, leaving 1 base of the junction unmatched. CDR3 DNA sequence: TGTGCCACCAGTGATTTTAGCGGGAGCGATACGCAGTATTTT. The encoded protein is CATSDFSGSDTQYF.